A single T cell receptor beta chain is shown here with its context. The record originates from a study of control samples from healthy donors and cancer patients. The assay was immunoSEQ multiplex PCR, and TCRdb's table has in-frame clones only and misses some. This sample yields around 250,000 clones, of which about 80% are seen a single time; more than 10% belongs to the top ten. The material sequenced was PBMCs. This TCR was recovered from a woman aged 55-70 years with lung cancer.

The CDR3 nucleotides read TGTGCCAGCAGCGCGGGACTAGCGGGGGGTAGCACAGATACGCAGTATTTT. It specifies CASSAGLAGGSTDTQYF. This rearrangement joins TRBV7-9 to TRBJ2-3; 15 bases agree with TRBD2. Germline trimming cut 5 bases from V and 0 bases from J; bases unmatched to any gene: 3. The CDR3 sequence is 17 residues long. CDR1 is SEHNR and CDR2 is FQNEAQ in the germline V gene (reference sequence). The full variable domain, completed using reference TRBV7-9 and TRBJ2-3, is DTGVSQNPRHKITKRGQNVTFRCDPISEHNRLYWYRQTLGQGPEFLTYFQNEAQLEKSRLLSDRFSAERPKGSFSTLEIQRTEQGDSAMYLCASSAGLAGGSTDTQYFGPGTRLTVL.